Below are 18 T cell receptor beta chains sequenced from a single sample in a study of T cells in Graves' hyperthyroidism and ophthalmopathy. TCR beta CDR3 regions were amplified from RNA transcripts. The TCR CDR3 first-round RT-PCR relied on the HTBI primer set. TCRdb reprocessed the multiplex PCR reads with MiXCR, giving one entry per CDR3 protein. The table includes 300,000 to 400,000 distinct CDR3 sequences, about 15% detected once. The sample comprised blood. The receptors were gathered from an older woman with Graves' hyperthyroidism.

This clonotype showed up many times. The chain carries TRBV28 and TRBJ1-5; unclear D gene. V was clipped by 7 bases and J by 0 bases, with 10 bases between them. The CDR3 length is 14 residues. CDR1 is MDHEN and CDR2 is SYDVKM in the germline V gene. The CDR3 DNA reads as TGTGCCAGCACGACATATTATAGCAATCAGCCCCAGCATTTT. Protein sequence: CASTTYYSNQPQHF.

V is TRBV20-1 and J is TRBJ2-1; 9 bases map to TRBD2. From germline, CDR1 is DFQATT and CDR2 SNEGSKA (reference sequence). V shed 0 bases and J 5 bases; nucleotides not matched to a gene: 14. This CDR3 has 18 residues. In nucleotides, the CDR3 is TGCAGTGCTAGAGATATTGTAGCTAGCGGGACCCATAACAATGAGCAGTTCTTC. This gives the protein CSARDIVASGTHNNEQFF.

The rearrangement joins TRBV20-1 to TRBJ2-7; either TRBD1 or TRBD2 may fit D (5 bases each). The germline gives CDR1 DFQATT, CDR2 SNEGSKA (reference sequence). The length of the CDR3 is 13 residues. V shed 3 bases and J shed 2 bases, with 11 bases lying between them. This CDR3 is CSASQADTYEQYF. The CDR3 nucleotides are TGCAGTGCTAGTCAAGCGGACACCTACGAGCAGTACTTC.

The CDR3: CASSSGLGANYGYTF. The CDR3 coding sequence is TGCGCCAGCAGTTCCGGACTAGGAGCTAACTATGGCTACACCTTC. The chain is built from TRBV5-1 and TRBJ1-2; the D is unclear. The CDR3 runs to 15 residues. Trimming shortened V by 5 bases and J by 0 bases, and 14 bases separated the two germline ends. CDR1 is SGHRS and CDR2 is YFSETQ in the germline V gene.

This clonotype came up many times. The chain combines TRBV20-1 with TRBJ1-2; D call uncertain. The CDR3 has 10 residues. Looked up from germline, CDR1 is DFQATT and CDR2 is SNEGSKA (reference sequence). V lost 1 base to trimming and J lost 6 bases, with 3 bases between them. For the CDR3, the DNA is TGCAGTGCTAGAGGGGATGGCTACACCTTC. This gives the protein CSARGDGYTF.

This clonotype was counted many times. The chain links TRBV24-1 to TRBJ2-3, with TRBD1 as a possible D gene (5 bases). The CDR3 length is 16 residues. Germline loops: CDR1 KGHDR, CDR2 SFDVKD. Trimming pared 5 bases from V and 3 bases from J, leaving 17 bases between. The DNA of the CDR3 is TGTGCCACCAGTGCCCCGGAGCAGGGAAGTACAGATACGCAGTATTTT. It specifies CATSAPEQGSTDTQYF.

In this sample, this clonotype turned up many times. The rearrangement links TRBV11-2 to TRBJ2-3, with 7 positions matching TRBD1. The germline V gene encodes CDR1 SGHAT and CDR2 FQNNGV. Unmatched junction bases numbered 10, after V lost 2 bases and J lost 2 bases. CDR3 length: 17 amino acids. CDR3 protein: CASSLHGTASNTDTQYF. CDR3 bases: TGTGCCAGCAGCTTACACGGGACAGCTTCTAACACAGATACGCAGTATTTT.

The table lists this clonotype with many counts. The gene calls are TRBV18 and TRBJ2-2; D possibly corresponds to TRBD2 (5 bases). This CDR3 is built from 14 residues. V was cut by 3 bases and J by 6 bases, with 11 bases left in between. The germline CDR1 and CDR2 sequences are KGHSH and LQKENI. The CDR3: CASSPNRGPGELFF. Written as DNA, the CDR3 is TGTGCCAGCTCACCGAATAGAGGGCCCGGGGAGCTGTTTTTT.

On this clonotype: A much more abundant neighbour one base away suggests this may be a read error. This CDR3 is missing its conserved last phenylalanine or tryptophan, likely due to a read error. The V call is TRBV11-3, the J call TRBJ2-5, with TRBD2 identical over 11 bases. In germline, CDR1 is SGHNT, CDR2 YENEEA. The CDR3 extends over 15 amino acids. V lost 4 bases to trimming and J lost 4 bases; unmatched junction nucleotides: 5. The CDR3 DNA reads TGTGCCAGCAGCTCGACTAGCGGGAAGGGAGAGACCCAGTACCTC. It specifies CASSSTSGKGETQYL.

The gene calls are TRBV27 and TRBJ2-7, with 7 bases aligning to TRBD1. Germline CDR1 is MNHEY and CDR2 is SMNVEV (reference sequence). This CDR3 spans 12 amino acids. Unmatched junction bases numbered 4, after V lost 5 bases and J lost 6 bases. CDR3 in amino acids: CASSHRGLEQYF. For the CDR3, the DNA is TGTGCCAGCAGTCACAGGGGCCTCGAGCAGTACTTC.

This clonotype was detected ten times or more. The J gene is TRBJ2-3, the V gene TRBV10-3; possibly TRBD2 for D (6 bases). CDR1 is ENHRY, CDR2 SYGVKD, per germline. The V gene lost 5 bases and the J gene lost 2 bases, with 11 bases spanning the gap. The CDR3 covers 14 residues. This chain's CDR3 is CAISSSANTDTQYF. The CDR3 DNA is TGTGCCATCAGTTCTAGCGCGAACACAGATACGCAGTATTTT.

V gene TRBV4-1 combines with J gene TRBJ2-2; 10 nucleotides agree with TRBD1. Germline values: CDR1 MGHRA, CDR2 YSYEKL. This CDR3 has 16 residues. The V segment lost 4 bases and the J segment 3 bases; nucleotides outside the gene matches: 5. In nucleotides, the CDR3 is TGCGCCAGCAGCCGAAGGGGGACAGGGGACACCGGGGAGCTGTTTTTT. Its translation is CASSRRGTGDTGELFF.

The chain links TRBV4-2 to TRBJ2-1; D not certain. Germline CDR1 LGHNA, CDR2 YNFKEQ. The length of the CDR3 is 12 residues. V lost 0 bases and J 6 bases, leaving 3 bases between the germline ends. CDR3 region: CASSQETNEQFF. The DNA for the CDR3 is TGTGCCAGCAGCCAAGAAACCAATGAGCAGTTCTTC.

This clonotype has a count of ten or more. The chain has TRBV7-3 and TRBJ2-3; TRBD2 matches at 12 bases. This CDR3 has 16 residues. The germline gives CDR1 SGHTA, CDR2 FQGTGA. V shed 4 bases, J shed 4 bases, and the junction held 6 bases outside the gene matches. The CDR3 sequence is CASSSLAGGKADTQYF. The DNA of the CDR3 is TGTGCCAGCAGCTCCCTAGCGGGAGGGAAAGCAGATACGCAGTATTTT.

This clonotype was picked up a small number of times. The chain carries TRBV5-4 and TRBJ2-3; 7 nucleotides align to TRBD2. Germline trimming cut 2 bases from V and 5 bases from J; bases unmatched to any gene: 11. Germline CDR1 is SGHNT and CDR2 is YYREEE (reference sequence). CDR3 length equals 16 residues. The CDR3, as DNA: TGTGCCAGCAGCTTAGGGGCTAGCGGAATGGGAGATACGCAGTATTTT. It codes for CASSLGASGMGDTQYF. The whole variable domain, filled in from reference TRBV5-4 and TRBJ2-3, reads ETGVTQSPTHLIKTRGQQVTLRCSSQSGHNTVSWYQQALGQGPQFIFQYYREEENGRGNFPPRFSGLQFPNYSSELNVNALELDDSALYLCASSLGASGMGDTQYFGPGTRLTVL.

The V and J genes are TRBV5-1 and TRBJ2-7; TRBD1 matches 9 bases. V was pared by 4 bases and J by 4 bases, with 9 bases of the junction left unmatched. The CDR3 loop spans 15 amino acids. CDR1 is SGHRS and CDR2 is YFSETQ in the germline V gene. The CDR3, as DNA: TGCGCCAGCAGCCTCTTGACAGGGGGGTTGTACGAGCAGTACTTC. Its translation: CASSLLTGGLYEQYF.

This sequence joins TRBV5-1 and TRBJ1-2; 10 nucleotides line up with TRBD1. This CDR3 region has 16 residues. The germline CDR1 and CDR2 sequences are SGHRS and YFSETQ. The J segment lost 8 bases and the V segment lost 3 bases, leaving 13 bases of the junction unmatched. CDR3 DNA: TGCGCCAGCAGCTCACCCACGCGGACAGGGGGACGGGGCTACACCTTC. Its translation is CASSSPTRTGGRGYTF.

This clonotype was recorded at least ten times. The chain combines TRBV6-2 or TRBV6-3 with TRBJ2-3, with 11 nucleotides matching TRBD2. J lost 0 bases, V lost 2 bases, and 1 base had no gene match. The germline gives CDR1 MNHEY, CDR2 SVGEGT. There are 16 residues in the CDR3. As DNA, the CDR3 is TGTGCCAGCAGTTACGGGACTAGCGGTAGCACAGATACGCAGTATTTT. This sequence encodes CASSYGTSGSTDTQYF.